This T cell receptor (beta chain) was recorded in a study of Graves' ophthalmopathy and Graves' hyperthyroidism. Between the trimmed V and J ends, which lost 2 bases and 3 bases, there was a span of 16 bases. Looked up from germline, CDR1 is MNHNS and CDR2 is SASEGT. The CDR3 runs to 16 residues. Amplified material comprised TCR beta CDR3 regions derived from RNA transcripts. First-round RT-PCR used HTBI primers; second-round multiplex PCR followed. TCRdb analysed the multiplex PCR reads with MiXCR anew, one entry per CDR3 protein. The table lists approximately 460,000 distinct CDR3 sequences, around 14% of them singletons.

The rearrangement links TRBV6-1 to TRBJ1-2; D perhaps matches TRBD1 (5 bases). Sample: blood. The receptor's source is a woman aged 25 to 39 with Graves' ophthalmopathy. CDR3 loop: CASSESPRRDYYGYTF. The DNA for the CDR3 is TGTGCCAGCAGTGAATCCCCTCGCCGGGACTACTATGGCTACACCTTC.